These 12 T cell receptor beta chains were sequenced from one sample in a study of T cells in Graves' hyperthyroidism and ophthalmopathy. Amplification of TCR beta CDR3 regions used RNA as the template. A set of HTBI primers served as the primers for a first-round RT-PCR of the TCR CDR3. TCRdb recomputed calls from the multiplex PCR reads with MiXCR, one row per CDR3 protein. Of hundreds of thousands of distinct CDR3 sequences in the sample, 14% were seen once. The sample comprised blood. The receptors derive from a woman aged 18-29 years with Graves' hyperthyroidism.

This clonotype was observed a handful of times. V and J are TRBV29-1 and TRBJ2-7; 7 nucleotides line up with TRBD2. CDR1 and CDR2 from the germline V gene are SQVTM and ANQGSEA. Trimming cost V 6 bases and J 1 base; bases outside gene matches: 6. The CDR3 is 13 amino acids. CDR3 in amino acids: CSVRRGLSYEQYF. The CDR3 coding sequence is TGCAGCGTCAGGCGGGGGTTGTCCTACGAGCAGTACTTC.

This clonotype was counted at least ten times. The chain couples TRBV10-3 to TRBJ2-5, with D perhaps matching TRBD2 (6 bases). The CDR3 sequence is 12 residues long. V was trimmed by 3 bases and J by 5 bases, leaving 7 bases between them. Germline V gene lookup returns CDR1 ENHRY and CDR2 SYGVKD. The CDR3 DNA reads as TGTGCCATCAGTGATCGGGGGGAGACCCAGTACTTC. Its translation is CAISDRGETQYF.

V usage is TRBV19 and J usage is TRBJ1-2; 9 bases fit TRBD1. The CDR3 sequence is 15 residues long. Germline V CDR1 and CDR2: LNHDA, SQIVND (reference sequence). After removal of 3 bases from V and 4 bases from J, the junction contained 6 bases not matched to a gene. CDR3 coding DNA: TGTGCCAGTAGTATGGTCTTGGGACAGGGCTATGGCTACACCTTC. Translated: CASSMVLGQGYGYTF.

Many counts were recorded for this clonotype. V and J are TRBV28 and TRBJ2-1; 9 bases align to TRBD1. Germline V lookup: CDR1 MDHEN, CDR2 SYDVKM. The CDR3 has 15 amino acids. After removal of 7 bases from V and 5 bases from J, the junction contained 9 bases not matched to a gene. The CDR3 region is CASTTETGGNNEQFF. For the CDR3, the DNA is TGTGCCAGCACTACCGAGACAGGGGGGAACAATGAGCAGTTCTTC.

This clonotype was seen a handful of times. V gene TRBV29-1 combines with J gene TRBJ1-2, with D possibly matching TRBD1 (5 bases). Trimming removed 3 bases from V and 4 bases from J, with 6 bases in between. The CDR3 spans 11 residues. Germline V gene sequence: CDR1 SQVTM, CDR2 ANQGSEA. CDR3 DNA sequence: TGCAGCGTTGAGGGGGGCTATGGCTACACCTTC. Its protein product is CSVEGGYGYTF.

This clonotype was found a few times. The rearrangement uses TRBV9 and TRBJ2-1, with a possible D match to TRBD2 (5 bases). Trimming took off 4 bases at V and 8 bases at J, with 28 bases between the two ends. Germline V CDR1 and CDR2: SGDLS, YYNGEE. This CDR3 has 18 amino acids. CDR3 DNA: TGTGCCAGCAGCTCCCAGGAGGAGGCCCGGTATAACTTGCATGAGCAGTTCTTC. This sequence encodes CASSSQEEARYNLHEQFF.

The sample holds a few counts of this clonotype. V and J are TRBV6-1 and TRBJ1-1; D is possibly TRBD1 (5 bases). V lost 5 bases and J 1 base, leaving 14 bases between the germline ends. Per germline, CDR1 MNHNS and CDR2 SASEGT. CDR3 length equals 15 residues. The CDR3 DNA is TGTGCCAGCAGTCGAATCCCGAGGGGGAACACTGAAGCTTTCTTT. Translated, it gives CASSRIPRGNTEAFF.

This clonotype was detected ten times or more. V is TRBV30 and J is TRBJ2-1; 10 positions match TRBD2. This CDR3 has 15 amino acids. With 4 bases clipped from V and 7 bases from J, the junction kept 10 bases outside the gene matches. CDR1 GTSNPN and CDR2 SVGIG come from the germline V gene (reference sequence). CDR3 in amino acids: CAWNRAGGPRNEQFF. The CDR3 DNA reads TGTGCCTGGAACAGAGCGGGAGGGCCGAGGAATGAGCAGTTCTTC.

This clonotype has a count of ten or more. This chain links TRBV30 with TRBJ1-1, with 9 bases identical to TRBD1. Per germline, CDR1 GTSNPN and CDR2 SVGIG (reference sequence). The V and J ends lost 3 bases and 8 bases, in that order; junction bases with no gene match: 7. The CDR3 sequence is 13 residues long. The CDR3 DNA reads TGTGCCTGGAGCTGGACAGGGGCTATGGAAGCTTTCTTT. Residues: CAWSWTGAMEAFF.

This clonotype was recorded at least ten times. CDR3 DNA sequence: TGTGCCACTACTGCAGGAACGAGTGGCTACACCTTC. This codes for CATTAGTSGYTF. The V and J genes are TRBV28 and TRBJ1-2, with D unclear. V was pared by 10 bases and J by 7 bases, with 16 bases between. CDR1 is MDHEN, CDR2 SYDVKM, per germline. The CDR3 is made up of 12 amino acids.

This clonotype has ten or more counts. CDR3 sequence (DNA): TGTGCCAGCAGTTACAGAACAACGGGAGTCGGAGGCAATGAGCAGTTCTTC. It translates to CASSYRTTGVGGNEQFF. V usage is TRBV6-1 and J usage is TRBJ2-1, with D possibly matching TRBD2 (6 bases). Germline CDR1 and CDR2: MNHNS and SASEGT. V was cut by 5 bases and J by 6 bases, with 23 bases left in between. The CDR3 spans 17 residues.

CDR3 DNA: TGTGCCAGCATCCGGGGCGGGGAGACCGGGGAGCTGTTTTTT. As protein: CASIRGGETGELFF. This sequence joins TRBV6-1 and TRBJ2-2, with D possibly being TRBD2 (6 bases). Trimming stripped 7 bases from V and 5 bases from J, with 14 bases between. CDR3 length: 14 amino acids. Germline V gene data show CDR1 as MNHNS and CDR2 as SASEGT.